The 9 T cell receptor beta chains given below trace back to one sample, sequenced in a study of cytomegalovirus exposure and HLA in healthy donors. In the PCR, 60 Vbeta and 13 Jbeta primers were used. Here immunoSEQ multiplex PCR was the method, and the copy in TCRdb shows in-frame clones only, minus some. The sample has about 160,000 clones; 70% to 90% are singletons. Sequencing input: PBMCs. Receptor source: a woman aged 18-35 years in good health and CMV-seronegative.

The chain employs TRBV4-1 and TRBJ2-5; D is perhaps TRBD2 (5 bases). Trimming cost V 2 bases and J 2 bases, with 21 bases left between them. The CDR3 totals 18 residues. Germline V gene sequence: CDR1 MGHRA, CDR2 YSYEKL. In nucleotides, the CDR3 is TGCGCCAGCAGCCAAAGTCGGGGTTTGGACGGTAGACAAGAGACCCAGTACTTC. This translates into CASSQSRGLDGRQETQYF.

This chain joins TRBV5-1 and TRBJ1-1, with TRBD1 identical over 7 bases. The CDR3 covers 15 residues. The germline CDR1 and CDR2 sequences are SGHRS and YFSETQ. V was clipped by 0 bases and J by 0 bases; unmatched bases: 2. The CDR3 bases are TGCGCCAGCAGCTTGGAAGGGGGCCTGAACACTGAAGCTTTCTTT. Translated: CASSLEGGLNTEAFF.

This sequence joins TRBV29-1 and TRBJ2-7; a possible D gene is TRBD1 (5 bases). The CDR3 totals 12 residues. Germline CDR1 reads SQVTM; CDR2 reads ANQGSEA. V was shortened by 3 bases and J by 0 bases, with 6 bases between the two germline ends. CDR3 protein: CSVEGHSYEQYF. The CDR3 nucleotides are TGCAGCGTTGAGGGGCACTCCTACGAGCAGTACTTC.

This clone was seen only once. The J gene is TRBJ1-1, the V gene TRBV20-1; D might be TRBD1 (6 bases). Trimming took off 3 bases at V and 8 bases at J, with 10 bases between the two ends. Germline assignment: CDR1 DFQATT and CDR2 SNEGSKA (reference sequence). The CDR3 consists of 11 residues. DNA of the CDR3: TGCAGTGCTAGGGCAGACAGGGAAGCTTTCTTT. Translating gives CSARADREAFF.

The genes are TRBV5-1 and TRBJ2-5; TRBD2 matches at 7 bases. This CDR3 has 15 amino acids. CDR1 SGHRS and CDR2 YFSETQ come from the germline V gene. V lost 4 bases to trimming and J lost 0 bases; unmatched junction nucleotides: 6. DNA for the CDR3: TGCGCCAGCAGCGTAGCCGGGGGGTACCAAGAGACCCAGTACTTC. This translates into CASSVAGGYQETQYF.

This CDR3 reads CASSQEYRWADYGYTF. In DNA, the CDR3 is TGTGCCAGCAGCCAAGAATACCGGTGGGCAGACTATGGCTACACCTTC. The chain couples TRBV4-2 to TRBJ1-2; no definite D call. V lost 0 bases, J lost 3 bases, and 14 bases lay in between. The CDR3 extends over 16 amino acids. In germline, CDR1 is LGHNA, CDR2 YNFKEQ.

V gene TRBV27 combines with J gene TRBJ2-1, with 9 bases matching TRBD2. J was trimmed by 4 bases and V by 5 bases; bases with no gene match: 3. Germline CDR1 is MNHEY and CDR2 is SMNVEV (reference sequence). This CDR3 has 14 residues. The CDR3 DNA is TGTGCCAGCAGTAGGACTAGCGCATACAATGAGCAGTTCTTC. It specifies CASSRTSAYNEQFF.

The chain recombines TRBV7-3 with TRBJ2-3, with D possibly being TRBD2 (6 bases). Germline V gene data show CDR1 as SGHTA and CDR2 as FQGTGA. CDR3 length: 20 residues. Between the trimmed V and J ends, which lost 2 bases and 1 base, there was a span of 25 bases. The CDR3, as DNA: TGTGCCAGCAGCTTATTGGGACCAGCGGAGGGACCGGGAGGCACAGATACGCAGTATTTT. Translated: CASSLLGPAEGPGGTDTQYF.

The CDR3 nucleotides read TGTGCCAGCTCACCACCGGCCAACCCCTACGAGCAGTACTTC. Its translation is CASSPPANPYEQYF. The chain carries TRBV18 and TRBJ2-7; unclear D gene. This CDR3 is 14 amino acids long. Germline V gene data show CDR1 as KGHSH and CDR2 as LQKENI. V was pared by 0 bases and J by 2 bases, with 8 bases between.